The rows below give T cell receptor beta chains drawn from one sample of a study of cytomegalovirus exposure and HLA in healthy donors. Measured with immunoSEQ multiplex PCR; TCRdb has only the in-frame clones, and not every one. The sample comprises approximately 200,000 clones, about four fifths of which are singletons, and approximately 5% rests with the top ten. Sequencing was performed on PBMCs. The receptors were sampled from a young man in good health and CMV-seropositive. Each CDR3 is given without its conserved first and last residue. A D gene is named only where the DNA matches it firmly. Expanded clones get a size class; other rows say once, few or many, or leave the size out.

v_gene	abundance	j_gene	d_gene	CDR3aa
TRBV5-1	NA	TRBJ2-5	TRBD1	ASSVGRGFRETQY
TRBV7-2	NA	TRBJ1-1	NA	ASRVVGPNTEAF
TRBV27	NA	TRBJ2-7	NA	ASSSMGPSYEQY
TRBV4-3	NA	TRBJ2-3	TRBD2	ASSQAGGAIADTQY
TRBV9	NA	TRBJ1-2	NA	ASSVGGNYT
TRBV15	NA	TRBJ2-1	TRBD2	ATSRSSGGVYNEQF
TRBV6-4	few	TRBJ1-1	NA	ASSVQGGNTEAF
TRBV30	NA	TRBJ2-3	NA	AWSPGGDTQY
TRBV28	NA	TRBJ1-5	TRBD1	ASSLWRQGANQPQH
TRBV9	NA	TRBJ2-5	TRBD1	ASSSTTEGDSAQETQY
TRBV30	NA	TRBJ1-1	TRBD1	AWGTGRTTEAF
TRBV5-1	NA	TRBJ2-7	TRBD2	ASSLAGGSLNEQY
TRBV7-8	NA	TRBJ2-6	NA	ASAEGSSGANVLT
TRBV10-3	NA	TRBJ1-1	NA	AINGGGRRTEAF
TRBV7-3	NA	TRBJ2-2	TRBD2	ASSPLGLTNTGELF
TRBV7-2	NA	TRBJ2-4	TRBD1	ASSWTGQNIQY
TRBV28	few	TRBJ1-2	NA	ASSLEVNYGYT
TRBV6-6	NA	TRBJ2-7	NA	ASSYSNRAQY
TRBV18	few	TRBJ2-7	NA	ASSPTGNVYEQY
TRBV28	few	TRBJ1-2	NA	ASKDSINYGYT
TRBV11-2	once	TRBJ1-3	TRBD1	ASSSQTGGRGNTIY
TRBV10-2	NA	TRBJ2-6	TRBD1	ASSESRPGQGAAGANVLT
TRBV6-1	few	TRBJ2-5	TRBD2	ASSELAGVMAQY
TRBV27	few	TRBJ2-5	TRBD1	ASSPRTGRGWETQY
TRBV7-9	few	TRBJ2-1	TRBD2	ASSYTGGLAGRTYNEQF
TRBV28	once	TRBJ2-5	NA	ASSSLGVQETQY
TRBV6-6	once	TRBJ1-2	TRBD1	ASIDPGQGDYGYT
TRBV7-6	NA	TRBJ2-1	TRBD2	ASSPSGGRNEQF
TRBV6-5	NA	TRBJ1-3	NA	ASSYSQVSGNTIY
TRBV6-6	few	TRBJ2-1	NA	ASSVGLNWLF
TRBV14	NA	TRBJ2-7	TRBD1	ASSQSGQAFYEQY
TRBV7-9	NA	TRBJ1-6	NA	ASSTENSPLH
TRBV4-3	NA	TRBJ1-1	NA	ASSQVSFRVGTEAF
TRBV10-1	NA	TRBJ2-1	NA	ASSGRRHPCYNEQF
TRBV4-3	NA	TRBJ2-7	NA	ASSQEKRGSSYEQY
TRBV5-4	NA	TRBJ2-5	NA	ASSVGSSFRETQY
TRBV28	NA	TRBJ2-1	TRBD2	ASRSVLAGIYNEQF
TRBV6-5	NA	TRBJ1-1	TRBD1	ASKTGVLRPEAF
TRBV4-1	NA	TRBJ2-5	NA	ASSEAPGTMYQETQY
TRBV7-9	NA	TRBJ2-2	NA	ASSPVASHTGELF
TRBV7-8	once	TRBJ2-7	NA	ASSHRRGAPYEQY
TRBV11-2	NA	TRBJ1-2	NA	ASSLALESYGYT
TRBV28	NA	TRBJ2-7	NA	ASEGGDYEQY
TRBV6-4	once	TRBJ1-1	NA	ASSDGAGVNAEAF